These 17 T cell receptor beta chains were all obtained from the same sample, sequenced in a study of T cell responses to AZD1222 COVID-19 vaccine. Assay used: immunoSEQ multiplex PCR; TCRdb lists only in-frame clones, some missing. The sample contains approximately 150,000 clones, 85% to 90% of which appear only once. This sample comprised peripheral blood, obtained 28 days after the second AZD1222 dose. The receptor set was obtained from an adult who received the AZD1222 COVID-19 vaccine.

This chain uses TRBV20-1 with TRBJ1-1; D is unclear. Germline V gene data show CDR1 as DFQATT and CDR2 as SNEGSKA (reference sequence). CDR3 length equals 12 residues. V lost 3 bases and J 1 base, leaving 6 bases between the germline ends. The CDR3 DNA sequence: TGCAGTGCTAGTCGGGGGAACACTGAAGCTTTCTTT. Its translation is CSASRGNTEAFF.

The CDR3 DNA sequence: TGCGCCAGCACCCGGACAGGGACCCCAATGAGGTACAATGAGCAGTTCTTC. Amino acid sequence: CASTRTGTPMRYNEQFF. The chain has TRBV5-1 and TRBJ2-1; 8 bases map to TRBD1. The germline V gene encodes CDR1 SGHRS and CDR2 YFSETQ. V lost 6 bases, J lost 4 bases, and 15 bases stayed unmatched. The CDR3 is 17 residues long.

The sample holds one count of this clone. The CDR3 spells CASSPRDISNQPQHF. CDR3 DNA sequence: TGTGCCAGCAGCCCGAGGGACATCAGCAATCAGCCCCAGCATTTT. The rearrangement joins TRBV7-8 to TRBJ1-5, with D perhaps TRBD1 (6 bases). The germline gives CDR1 SGHVS, CDR2 FQNEAQ. The ends were cut back, 5 bases at V and 1 base at J, with 12 bases in the middle. The CDR3 totals 15 residues.

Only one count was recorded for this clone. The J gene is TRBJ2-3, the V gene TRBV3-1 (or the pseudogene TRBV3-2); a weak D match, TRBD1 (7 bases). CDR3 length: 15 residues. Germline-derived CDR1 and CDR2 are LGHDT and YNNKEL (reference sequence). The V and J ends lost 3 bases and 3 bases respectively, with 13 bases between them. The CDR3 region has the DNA TGTGCCAGCAGCCAGCGGGACAGAGTTACAGATACGCAGTATTTT. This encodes CASSQRDRVTDTQYF.

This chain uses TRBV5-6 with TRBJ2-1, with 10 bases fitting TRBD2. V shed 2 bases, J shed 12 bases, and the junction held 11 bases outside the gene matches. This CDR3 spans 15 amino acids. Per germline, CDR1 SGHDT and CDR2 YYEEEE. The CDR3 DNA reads TGTGCCAGCAGCTTATTTCTAGCGGGAGAGATTCGGCAGTTCTTC. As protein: CASSLFLAGEIRQFF.

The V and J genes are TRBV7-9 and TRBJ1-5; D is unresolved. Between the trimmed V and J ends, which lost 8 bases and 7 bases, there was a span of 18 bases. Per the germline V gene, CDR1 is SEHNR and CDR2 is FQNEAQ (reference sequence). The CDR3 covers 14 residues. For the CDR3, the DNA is TGTGCCAGCCGGCAAAGGGTAAAGAAACAGCCCCAGCATTTT. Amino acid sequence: CASRQRVKKQPQHF. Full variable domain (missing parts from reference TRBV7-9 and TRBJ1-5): DTGVSQNPRHKITKRGQNVTFRCDPISEHNRLYWYRQTLGQGPEFLTYFQNEAQLEKSRLLSDRFSAERPKGSFSTLEIQRTEQGDSAMYLCASRQRVKKQPQHFGDGTRLSIL.

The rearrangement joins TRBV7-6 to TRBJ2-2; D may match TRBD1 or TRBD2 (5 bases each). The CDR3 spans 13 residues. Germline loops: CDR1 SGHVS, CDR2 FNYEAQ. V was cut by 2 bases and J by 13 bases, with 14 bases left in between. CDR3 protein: CASSLSQGEGLFF. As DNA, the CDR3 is TGTGCCAGCAGCTTAAGTCAGGGAGAAGGGCTGTTTTTT.

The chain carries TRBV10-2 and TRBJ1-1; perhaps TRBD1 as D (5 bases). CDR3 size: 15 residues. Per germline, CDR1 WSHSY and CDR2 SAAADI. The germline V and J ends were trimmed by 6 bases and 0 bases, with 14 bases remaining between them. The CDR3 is CASRSLGAMNTEAFF. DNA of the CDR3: TGCGCCAGCAGATCCTTAGGGGCCATGAACACTGAAGCTTTCTTT.

The CDR3 bases are TGTGCCAGCAGCTGGACTAGCGGAGTGAACACCGGGGAGCTGTTTTTT. Protein: CASSWTSGVNTGELFF. This rearrangement joins TRBV3-1 (or the pseudogene TRBV3-2) to TRBJ2-2; TRBD2 agrees at 10 bases. The germline V gene has CDR1 LGHDT and CDR2 YNNKEL (reference sequence). This CDR3 is 16 amino acids long. V was pared by 5 bases and J by 1 base, with 4 bases of the junction left unmatched.

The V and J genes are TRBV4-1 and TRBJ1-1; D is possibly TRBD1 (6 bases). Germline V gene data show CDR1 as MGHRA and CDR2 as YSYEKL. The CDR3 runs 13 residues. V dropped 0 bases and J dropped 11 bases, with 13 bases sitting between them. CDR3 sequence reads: CASSQDWGAGAFF. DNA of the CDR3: TGCGCCAGCAGCCAAGATTGGGGGGCCGGTGCTTTCTTT.

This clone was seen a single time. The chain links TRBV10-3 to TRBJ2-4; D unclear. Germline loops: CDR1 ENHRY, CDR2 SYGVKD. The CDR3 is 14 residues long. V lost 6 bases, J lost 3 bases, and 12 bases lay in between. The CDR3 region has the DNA TGTGCCATCAGCGCATCGTGGGGCAAAAACATTCAGTACTTC. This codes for CAISASWGKNIQYF.

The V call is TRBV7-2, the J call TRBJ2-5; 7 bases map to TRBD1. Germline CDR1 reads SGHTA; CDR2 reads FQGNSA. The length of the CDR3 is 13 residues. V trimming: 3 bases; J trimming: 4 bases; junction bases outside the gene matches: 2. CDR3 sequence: CASSFHRGETQYF. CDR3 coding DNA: TGTGCCAGCAGCTTTCACAGGGGAGAGACCCAGTACTTC.

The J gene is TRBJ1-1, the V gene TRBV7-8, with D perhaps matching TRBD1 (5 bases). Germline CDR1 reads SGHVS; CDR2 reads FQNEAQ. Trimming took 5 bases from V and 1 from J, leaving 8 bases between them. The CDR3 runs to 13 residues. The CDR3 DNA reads TGTGCCAGCAGCGCTCAGGGGAACACTGAAGCTTTCTTT. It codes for CASSAQGNTEAFF. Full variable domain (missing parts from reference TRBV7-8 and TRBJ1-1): GAGVSQSPRYKVAKRGQDVALRCDPISGHVSLFWYQQALGQGPEFLTYFQNEAQLDKSGLPSDRFFAERPEGSVSTLKIQRTQQEDSAVYLCASSAQGNTEAFFGQGTRLTVV.

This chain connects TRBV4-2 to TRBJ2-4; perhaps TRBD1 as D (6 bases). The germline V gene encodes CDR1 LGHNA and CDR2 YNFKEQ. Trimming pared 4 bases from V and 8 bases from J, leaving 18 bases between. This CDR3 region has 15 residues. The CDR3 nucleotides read TGTGCCAGCAGCCCCTCGGACAGACGTGGGGACATTCAGTACTTC. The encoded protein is CASSPSDRRGDIQYF.

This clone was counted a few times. CDR3 amino acids: CASSHRGGYGYTF. The CDR3 nucleotides are TGTGCCAGCAGTCACAGGGGAGGCTATGGCTACACCTTC. V usage is TRBV3-1 (or the pseudogene TRBV3-2) and J usage is TRBJ1-2; the match to TRBD1 covers 7 bases. The CDR3 is 13 amino acids. V shed 6 bases and J 4 bases; nucleotides not matched to a gene: 5. Germline CDR1 is LGHDT and CDR2 is YNNKEL (reference sequence).

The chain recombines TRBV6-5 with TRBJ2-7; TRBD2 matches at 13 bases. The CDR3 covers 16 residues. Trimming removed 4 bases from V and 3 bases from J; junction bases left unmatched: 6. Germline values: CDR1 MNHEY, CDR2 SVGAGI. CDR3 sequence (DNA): TGTGCCAGCAGTTCTAGGACTAGCGGGGGCCTCTACGAGCAGTACTTC. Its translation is CASSSRTSGGLYEQYF.

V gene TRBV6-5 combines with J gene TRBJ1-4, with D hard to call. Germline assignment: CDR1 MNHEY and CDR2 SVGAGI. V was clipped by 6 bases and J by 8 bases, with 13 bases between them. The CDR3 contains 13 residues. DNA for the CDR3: TGTGCCAGCAGGATGAGCCGCATGGAAAAACTGTTTTTT. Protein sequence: CASRMSRMEKLFF.